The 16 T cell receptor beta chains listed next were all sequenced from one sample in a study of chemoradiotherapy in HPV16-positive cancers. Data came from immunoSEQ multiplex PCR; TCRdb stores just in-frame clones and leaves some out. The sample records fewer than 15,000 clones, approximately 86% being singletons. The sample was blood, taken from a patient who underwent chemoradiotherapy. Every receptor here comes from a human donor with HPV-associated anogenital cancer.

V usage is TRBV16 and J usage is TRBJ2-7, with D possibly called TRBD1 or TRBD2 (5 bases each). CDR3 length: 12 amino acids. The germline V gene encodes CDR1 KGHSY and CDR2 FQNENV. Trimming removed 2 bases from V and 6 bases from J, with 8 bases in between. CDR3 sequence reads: CASSQGTAEQYF. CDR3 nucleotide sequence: TGTGCCAGCAGCCAAGGGACGGCCGAGCAGTACTTC.

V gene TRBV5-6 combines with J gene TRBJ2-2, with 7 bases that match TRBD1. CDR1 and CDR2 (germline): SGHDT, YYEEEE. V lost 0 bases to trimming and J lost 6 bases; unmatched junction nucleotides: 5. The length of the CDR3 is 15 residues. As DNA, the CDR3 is TGTGCCAGCAGCTTGGTAACAGGGGCCCCCGGGGAGCTGTTTTTT. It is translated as CASSLVTGAPGELFF.

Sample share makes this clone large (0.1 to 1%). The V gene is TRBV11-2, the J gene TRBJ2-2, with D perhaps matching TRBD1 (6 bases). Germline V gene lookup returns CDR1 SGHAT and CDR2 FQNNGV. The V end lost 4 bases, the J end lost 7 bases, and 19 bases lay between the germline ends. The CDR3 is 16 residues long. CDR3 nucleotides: TGTGCCAGCAGCTCCCGATGGGACATTGGTGACGGGGAGCTGTTTTTT. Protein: CASSSRWDIGDGELFF.

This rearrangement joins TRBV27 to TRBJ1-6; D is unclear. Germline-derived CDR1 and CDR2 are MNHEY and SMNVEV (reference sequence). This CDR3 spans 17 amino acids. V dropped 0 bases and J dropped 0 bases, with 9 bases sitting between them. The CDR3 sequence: CASSLSVGSSYNSPLHF. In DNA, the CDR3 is TGTGCCAGCAGTTTATCGGTTGGGAGCTCCTATAATTCACCCCTCCACTTT.

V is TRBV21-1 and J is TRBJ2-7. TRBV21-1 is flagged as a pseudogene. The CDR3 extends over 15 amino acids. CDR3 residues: CAGPPTGESRNEQYF. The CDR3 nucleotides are TGTGCCGGACCCCCTACCGGCGAGTCTCGGAACGAGCAGTACTTC.

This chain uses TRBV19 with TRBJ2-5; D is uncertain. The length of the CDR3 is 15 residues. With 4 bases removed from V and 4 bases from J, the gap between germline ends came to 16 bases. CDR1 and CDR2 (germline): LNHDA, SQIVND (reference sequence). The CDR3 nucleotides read TGTGCCAGTAGTACCTCCCAAATCCGGTCAGAGACCCAGTACTTC. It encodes CASSTSQIRSETQYF. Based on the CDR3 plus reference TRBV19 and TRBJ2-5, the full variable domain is DGGITQSPKYLFRKEGQNVTLSCEQNLNHDAMYWYRQDPGQGLRLIYYSQIVNDFQKGDIAEGYSVSREKKESFPLTVTSAQKNPTAFYLCASSTSQIRSETQYFGPGTRLLVL.

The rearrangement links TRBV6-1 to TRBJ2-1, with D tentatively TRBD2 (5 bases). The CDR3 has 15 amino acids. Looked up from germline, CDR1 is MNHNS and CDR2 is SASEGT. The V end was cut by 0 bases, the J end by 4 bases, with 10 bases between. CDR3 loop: CASSEAGDNYNEQFF. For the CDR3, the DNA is TGTGCCAGCAGTGAAGCCGGGGATAATTACAATGAGCAGTTCTTC.

The CDR3 sequence is CASSYGRYTGELFF. The CDR3 DNA reads as TGTGCCAGCAGTTACGGGCGGTACACCGGGGAGCTGTTTTTT. The chain employs TRBV6-5 and TRBJ2-2; D remains unclear. Per the germline V gene, CDR1 is MNHEY and CDR2 is SVGAGI. This CDR3 region has 14 residues. Trimming took off 2 bases at V and 3 bases at J, with 7 bases between the two ends.

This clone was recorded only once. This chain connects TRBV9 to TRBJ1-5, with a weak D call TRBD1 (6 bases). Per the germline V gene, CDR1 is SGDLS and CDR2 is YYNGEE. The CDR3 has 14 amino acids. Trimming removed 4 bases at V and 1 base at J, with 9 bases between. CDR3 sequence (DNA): TGTGCCAGCAGCCCAGGGGTGAGCAATCAGCCCCAGCATTTT. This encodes CASSPGVSNQPQHF.

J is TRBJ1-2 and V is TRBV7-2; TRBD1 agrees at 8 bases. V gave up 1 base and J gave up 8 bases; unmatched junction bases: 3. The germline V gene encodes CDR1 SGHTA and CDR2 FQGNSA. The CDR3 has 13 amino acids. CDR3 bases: TGTGCCAGCAGCTTAGGCAGGGGGCGAGGCTACACCTTC. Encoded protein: CASSLGRGRGYTF.

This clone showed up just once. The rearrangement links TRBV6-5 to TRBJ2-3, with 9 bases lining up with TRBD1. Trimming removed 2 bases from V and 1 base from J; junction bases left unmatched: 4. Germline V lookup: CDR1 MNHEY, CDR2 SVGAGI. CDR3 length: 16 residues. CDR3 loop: CASSYRQGGGTDTQYF. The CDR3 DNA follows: TGTGCCAGCAGTTACCGACAGGGGGGGGGCACAGATACGCAGTATTTT.

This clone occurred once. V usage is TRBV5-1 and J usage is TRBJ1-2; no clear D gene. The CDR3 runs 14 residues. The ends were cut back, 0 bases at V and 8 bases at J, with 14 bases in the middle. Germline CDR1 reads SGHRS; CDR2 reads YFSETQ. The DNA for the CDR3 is TGCGCCAGCAGCTTGGAGGCCGGATTTTACGGCTACACCTTC. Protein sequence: CASSLEAGFYGYTF.

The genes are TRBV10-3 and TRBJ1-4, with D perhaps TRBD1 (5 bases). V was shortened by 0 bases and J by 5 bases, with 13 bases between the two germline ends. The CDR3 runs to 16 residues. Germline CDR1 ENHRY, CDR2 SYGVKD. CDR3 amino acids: CAISESTVGSNEKLFF. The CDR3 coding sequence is TGTGCCATCAGTGAGTCGACAGTGGGATCCAATGAAAAACTGTTTTTT.

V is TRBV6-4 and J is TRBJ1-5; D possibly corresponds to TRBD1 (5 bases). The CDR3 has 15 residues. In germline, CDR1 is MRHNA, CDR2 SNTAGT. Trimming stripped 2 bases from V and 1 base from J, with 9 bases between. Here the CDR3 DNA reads TGTGCCAGCAGTGACATGGGACGGAGCAATCAGCCCCAGCATTTT. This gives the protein CASSDMGRSNQPQHF.

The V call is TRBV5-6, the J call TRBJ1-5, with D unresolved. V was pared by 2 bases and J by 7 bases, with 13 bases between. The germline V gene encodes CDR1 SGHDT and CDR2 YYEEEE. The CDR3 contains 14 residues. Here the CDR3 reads CASSLQGSGQPQHF. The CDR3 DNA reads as TGTGCCAGCAGCTTACAAGGGTCGGGACAGCCCCAGCATTTT.

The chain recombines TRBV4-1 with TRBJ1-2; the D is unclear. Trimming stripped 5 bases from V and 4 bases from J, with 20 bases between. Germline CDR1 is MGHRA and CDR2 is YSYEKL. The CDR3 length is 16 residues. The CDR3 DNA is TGCGCCAGCAGCGCGGGAGGAAGGGAGAAAAGCTATGGCTACACCTTC. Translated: CASSAGGREKSYGYTF.